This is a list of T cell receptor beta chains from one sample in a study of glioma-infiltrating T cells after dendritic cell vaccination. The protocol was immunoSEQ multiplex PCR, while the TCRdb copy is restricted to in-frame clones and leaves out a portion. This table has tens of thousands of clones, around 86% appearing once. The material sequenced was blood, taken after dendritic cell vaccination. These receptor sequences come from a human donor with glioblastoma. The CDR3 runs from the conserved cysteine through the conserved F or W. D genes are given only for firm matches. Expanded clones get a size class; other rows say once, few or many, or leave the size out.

CTSSQDFLVRSGGANTDTQYF,TGCACCAGCAGCCAAGACTTCCTAGTTCGGAGCGGGGGGGCTAACACAGATACGCAGTATTTT,TRBV1,NA,NA,TRBJ2-3
CASTAGGNQPQHF,TGTGCCAGCACCGCGGGAGGAAATCAGCCCCAGCATTTT,TRBV7-9,NA,NA,TRBJ1-5
CASSLVSGGSYEQYF,TGCGCCAGCAGCTTGGTGTCAGGGGGCAGTTACGAGCAGTACTTC,TRBV5-1,TRBD1,NA,TRBJ2-7
CASSRGLAGGSTDTQYF,TGTGCCAGCAGCCGGGGACTAGCGGGGGGTTCCACAGATACGCAGTATTTT,TRBV7-8,TRBD2,once,TRBJ2-3
CASSGGGVAEQFF,TGCGCCAGCAGCGGCGGGGGGGTGGCGGAGCAGTTCTTC,TRBV5-1,TRBD2,NA,TRBJ2-1
CASSRSRDKNTEAFF,TGTGCCAGCAGCCGGAGCCGGGACAAAAACACTGAAGCTTTCTTT,TRBV7-9,NA,NA,TRBJ1-1
CASSLDRGEAVNEKLFF,TGTGCCAGCAGCTTAGACAGGGGAGAAGCCGTTAATGAAAAACTGTTTTTT,TRBV7-8,TRBD1,NA,TRBJ1-4
CASSLRTERNTEAFF,TGTGCCAGCAGCTTACGGACAGAGAGGAACACTGAAGCTTTCTTT,TRBV5-4,NA,NA,TRBJ1-1
CASGLVKQGGQTQYF,TGTGCTAGTGGTTTGGTAAAACAGGGCGGACAGACCCAGTACTTC,TRBV12-5,NA,NA,TRBJ2-5
CATGGAGNTIYF,TGTGCCACCGGAGGGGCTGGAAACACCATATATTTT,TRBV10-3,NA,NA,TRBJ1-3
CASSQGAQGGYGYTF,TGCGCCAGCAGCCAAGGAGCGCAGGGCGGCTATGGCTACACCTTC,TRBV4-1,NA,NA,TRBJ1-2
CASSPMLAGNTDTQYF,TGCGCCAGCAGCCCAATGTTAGCGGGGAACACAGATACGCAGTATTTT,TRBV5-1,TRBD2,NA,TRBJ2-3
CASSKEREVRDRQRDEQYF,TGTGCCAGCAGCAAAGAAAGGGAGGTGAGGGACAGGCAACGGGACGAGCAGTACTTC,TRBV21-1,NA,NA,TRBJ2-7
CASSENTGLAGYEQYF,TGTGCCAGCAGTGAAAATACGGGACTAGCGGGGTACGAGCAGTACTTC,TRBV6-1,TRBD2,NA,TRBJ2-7
CASSPIGTGNNYGYTF,TGTGCCAGCAGTCCGATCGGGACAGGGAATAACTATGGCTACACCTTC,TRBV27,TRBD1,NA,TRBJ1-2
CASSPLTQGGEQYF,TGTGCCAGCAGCCCTCTAACGCAGGGAGGCGAGCAGTACTTC,TRBV7-8,NA,NA,TRBJ2-7
CASSTGTGSYQPQHF,TGCGCCAGCAGCACCGGGACAGGATCTTATCAGCCCCAGCATTTT,TRBV5-1,TRBD1,NA,TRBJ1-5
CASSQLIRGASAGELFF,TGTGCCAGCAGCCAGCTGATCCGGGGGGCAAGCGCCGGGGAGCTGTTTTTT,TRBV4-2,NA,once,TRBJ2-2
CASGESGYNEQFF,TGTGCCAGCGGGGAGTCGGGATACAATGAGCAGTTCTTC,TRBV2,NA,NA,TRBJ2-1
CASNAQTGIITGYTF,TGTGCCAGCAACGCACAGACAGGGATCATAACGGGCTACACCTTC,TRBV7-9,TRBD1,NA,TRBJ1-2
CASSPRASGGAASYNEQFF,TGTGCCAGCAGCCCTAGGGCTAGCGGGGGGGCCGCATCCTACAATGAGCAGTTCTTC,TRBV7-2,TRBD2,NA,TRBJ2-1
CASSLAGTETQYF,TGCGCCAGCAGCTTGGCCGGTACTGAGACCCAGTACTTC,TRBV5-1,NA,NA,TRBJ2-5